These 12 T cell receptor beta chains were all obtained from the same sample, sequenced in a study of blood T cell repertoires in COVID-19. The data were produced by immunoSEQ multiplex PCR, yet TCRdb's version contains in-frame clones alone and is incomplete. The sample yields approximately 260,000 clones, roughly 88% seen once. Sequences were obtained from peripheral blood. The receptors here all came from a woman aged 40 to 50 who had recovered from COVID-19.

This chain connects TRBV3-1 (or the pseudogene TRBV3-2) to TRBJ2-5; 13 bases line up with TRBD2. The CDR3 covers 15 residues. V was clipped by 4 bases and J by 5 bases; unmatched bases: 4. Germline-derived CDR1 and CDR2 are LGHDT and YNNKEL (reference sequence). CDR3: CASSPGLAGVETQYF. The CDR3 DNA sequence: TGTGCCAGCAGCCCCGGACTAGCGGGAGTTGAGACCCAGTACTTC.

The chain carries TRBV7-9 and TRBJ1-2; 9 positions match TRBD1. The V and J ends lost 1 base and 4 bases, in that order; junction bases with no gene match: 4. Germline V CDR1 and CDR2: SEHNR, FQNEAQ (reference sequence). The CDR3 runs 15 residues. The chain's CDR3 is CASSLEDRGTYGYTF. CDR3 sequence (DNA): TGTGCCAGCAGCTTAGAGGACAGGGGCACCTATGGCTACACCTTC. Variable domain in full (rest from reference TRBV7-9 and TRBJ1-2): DTGVSQNPRHKITKRGQNVTFRCDPISEHNRLYWYRQTLGQGPEFLTYFQNEAQLEKSRLLSDRFSAERPKGSFSTLEIQRTEQGDSAMYLCASSLEDRGTYGYTFGSGTRLTVV.

The DNA of the CDR3 is TGTGCCAGCAGCGTAGACGGCGGGGGACCAGGGAATGAGCAGTTCTTC. Translating gives CASSVDGGGPGNEQFF. The chain is built from TRBV9 and TRBJ2-1, with 7 nucleotides matching TRBD2. Per germline, CDR1 SGDLS and CDR2 YYNGEE. The V gene end was trimmed by 0 bases and the J gene end by 7 bases; junction bases not matched to a gene: 10. The CDR3 runs to 16 residues.

This clone was seen more than once but under ten times. J is TRBJ1-4 and V is TRBV4-1; 8 positions agree with TRBD1. After removal of 0 bases from V and 0 bases from J, the junction contained 12 bases not matched to a gene. The CDR3 is 20 residues long. The germline CDR1 and CDR2 sequences are MGHRA and YSYEKL. The CDR3 is CASSQEGSTGVEATNEKLFF. CDR3 nucleotide sequence: TGCGCCAGCAGCCAAGAGGGATCGACAGGGGTGGAGGCAACTAATGAAAAACTGTTTTTT.

The V call is TRBV9, the J call TRBJ1-6; D may be TRBD1 (5 bases). This CDR3 has 15 amino acids. The V gene's germline CDR1 is SGDLS and CDR2 YYNGEE. Trimming removed 0 bases from V and 4 bases from J, with 8 bases in between. CDR3 region: CASSVVGTYNSPLHF. The CDR3 coding sequence is TGTGCCAGCAGCGTAGTTGGGACTTATAATTCACCCCTCCACTTT.

The gene calls are TRBV7-2 and TRBJ2-1, with 8 bases identical to TRBD1. The CDR3 extends over 16 amino acids. Germline CDR1 is SGHTA and CDR2 is FQGNSA. V shed 3 bases, J shed 4 bases, and the junction held 8 bases outside the gene matches. CDR3: CASSFGQGPRYNEQFF. CDR3 bases: TGTGCCAGCAGCTTTGGACAGGGACCTCGATACAATGAGCAGTTCTTC. Based on the CDR3 plus reference TRBV7-2 and TRBJ2-1, the full variable domain is GAGVSQSPSNKVTEKGKDVELRCDPISGHTALYWYRQSLGQGLEFLIYFQGNSAPDKSGLPSDRFSAERTGGSVSTLTIQRTQQEDSAVYLCASSFGQGPRYNEQFFGPGTRLTVL.

The V and J genes are TRBV7-6 and TRBJ2-1, with 8 nucleotides matching TRBD1. Per germline, CDR1 SGHVS and CDR2 FNYEAQ. This CDR3 contains 16 residues. V lost 4 bases to trimming and J lost 7 bases; unmatched junction nucleotides: 12. The CDR3 DNA follows: TGTGCCAGCAGCTCGGGACAGGTCGGTTGGCAAAATGAGCAGTTCTTC. This gives the protein CASSSGQVGWQNEQFF.

This clone was seen just once. The rearrangement links TRBV5-6 to TRBJ1-2, with 9 bases that match TRBD1. Germline loops: CDR1 SGHDT, CDR2 YYEEEE. The CDR3 sequence is 16 residues long. The J segment lost 0 bases and the V segment lost 3 bases, leaving 6 bases of the junction unmatched. In DNA form, the CDR3 reads TGTGCCAGCAGCTGGGAGGACAGGGGTACTAACTATGGCTACACCTTC. Translation gives CASSWEDRGTNYGYTF.

The rearrangement links TRBV29-1 to TRBJ2-4; no firm D call. V lost 0 bases to trimming and J lost 0 bases, with 6 bases between them. The CDR3 loop spans 14 amino acids. CDR1 SQVTM and CDR2 ANQGSEA come from the germline V gene. CDR3 nucleotides: TGCAGCGTTGAAGAACACCTAGCCAAAAACATTCAGTACTTC. Translation: CSVEEHLAKNIQYF.

The chain carries TRBV18 and TRBJ2-2; tentatively, D is TRBD1 (6 bases). V was shortened by 4 bases and J by 0 bases, with 12 bases between the two germline ends. The CDR3 runs 16 residues. The germline gives CDR1 KGHSH, CDR2 LQKENI. The CDR3 reads CASSLIDRPNTGELFF. The CDR3 bases are TGTGCCAGCTCACTGATTGACAGGCCGAACACCGGGGAGCTGTTTTTT.

This sequence joins TRBV27 and TRBJ2-7, with TRBD1 identical over 9 bases. This CDR3 has 15 amino acids. CDR1 MNHEY and CDR2 SMNVEV come from the germline V gene (reference sequence). With 4 bases clipped from V and 3 bases from J, the junction kept 7 bases outside the gene matches. The DNA of the CDR3 is TGTGCCAGCAGTTCATTCGGGACAGGGATCTACGAGCAGTACTTC. This encodes CASSSFGTGIYEQYF.

This rearrangement joins TRBV4-3 to TRBJ1-2; D is unclear. The CDR3 is made up of 13 amino acids. Trimming pared 2 bases from V and 4 bases from J, leaving 8 bases between. From germline, CDR1 is LGHNA and CDR2 YSLEER. DNA of the CDR3: TGCGCCAGCAGCCAAAGCGAGGGCTATGGCTACACCTTC. Protein: CASSQSEGYGYTF.